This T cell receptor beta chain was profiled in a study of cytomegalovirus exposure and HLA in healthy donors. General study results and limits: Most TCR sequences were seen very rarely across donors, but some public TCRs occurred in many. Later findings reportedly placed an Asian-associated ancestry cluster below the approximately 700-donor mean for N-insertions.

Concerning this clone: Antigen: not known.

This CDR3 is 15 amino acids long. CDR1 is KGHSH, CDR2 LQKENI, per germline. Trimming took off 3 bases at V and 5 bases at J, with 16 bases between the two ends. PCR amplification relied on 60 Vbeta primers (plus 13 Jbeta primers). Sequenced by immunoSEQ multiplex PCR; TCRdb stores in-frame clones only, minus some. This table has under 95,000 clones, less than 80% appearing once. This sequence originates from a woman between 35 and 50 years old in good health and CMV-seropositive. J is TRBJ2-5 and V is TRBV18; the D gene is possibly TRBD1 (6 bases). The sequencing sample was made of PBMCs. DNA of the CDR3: TGTGCCAGCTCACCCCGGACAGCAACAGGGGAGACCCAGTACTTC. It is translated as CASSPRTATGETQYF.